One and the same sample provided the 22 T cell receptor beta chains below, sequenced in a study of T cells after yellow fever vaccination. TCRdb ran MiXCR on the 5' RACE reads and lists one entry per CDR3 protein. Among 500,000 to 650,000 distinct CDR3 sequences, more than 9% were seen once, and the ten largest hold under 15%. Material: PBMCs, obtained on the day of the yellow fever booster vaccination. The receptors stem from a man in his thirties or forties who received the YFV17D yellow fever vaccine.

This clonotype has more than one count but fewer than ten. The chain recombines TRBV9 with TRBJ2-7; no firm D call. With 3 bases removed from V and 4 bases from J, the gap between germline ends came to 8 bases. Germline V lookup: CDR1 SGDLS, CDR2 YYNGEE. This CDR3 comprises 12 residues. This CDR3 is CASSGVGYEQYF. In nucleotides, the CDR3 is TGTGCCAGCAGCGGAGTAGGTTACGAGCAGTACTTC.

The chain couples TRBV6-1 to TRBJ2-3; TRBD1 aligns across 8 bases. Germline CDR1 is MNHNS and CDR2 is SASEGT. V shed 3 bases and J 4 bases; nucleotides not matched to a gene: 3. CDR3 size: 14 residues. The CDR3 coding sequence is TGTGCCAGCAGTGAGGCAGGGGGCGCAGATACGCAGTATTTT. This gives the protein CASSEAGGADTQYF.

J is TRBJ1-4 and V is TRBV3-1; tentative D call: TRBD1 (5 bases). The germline V gene has CDR1 LGHDT and CDR2 YNNKEL (reference sequence). The germline V and J ends were trimmed by 2 bases and 5 bases, with 12 bases remaining between them. The CDR3 sequence is 15 residues long. The CDR3 DNA reads as TGTGCCAGCAGCCAAACTCGGACATGGAATGAAAAACTGTTTTTT. Translation: CASSQTRTWNEKLFF.

In this sample, this clonotype turned up a few times. A single base separates this from a much larger clone, so it may be a read error. The V and J genes are TRBV25-1 and TRBJ2-7, with D perhaps given as TRBD1 or TRBD2 (5 bases each). Looked up from germline, CDR1 is MGHDK and CDR2 is SYGVNS. This CDR3 contains 14 residues. Trimming took off 1 base at V and 2 bases at J, with 9 bases between the two ends. The chain's CDR3 is CASSEWDGTYEQYF. The CDR3 DNA reads TGTGCCAGCAGTGAATGGGACGGGACCTACGAGCAGTACTTC.

This CDR3 is CATLRSTGELFF. The CDR3 nucleotides read TGTGCCACCCTCCGGAGCACCGGGGAGCTGTTTTTT. The chain uses TRBV6-2 or TRBV6-3 and TRBJ2-2; no definite D call. The germline V gene encodes CDR1 MNHEY and CDR2 SVGEGT. V lost 10 bases and J lost 4, with 10 bases in between. CDR3 size: 12 residues.

The chain combines TRBV12-3 or TRBV12-4 with TRBJ1-2, with 7 bases fitting TRBD1. The V segment lost 5 bases and the J segment 8 bases; nucleotides outside the gene matches: 8. The CDR3 totals 13 residues. The CDR3 reads CASSVPGTDGYTF. CDR3 coding DNA: TGTGCCAGCAGTGTTCCCGGGACAGACGGCTACACCTTC.

In this sample, this clonotype turned up a few times. CDR3 region: CASSLPGPLSGANVLTF. DNA for the CDR3: TGCGCCAGCAGCTTGCCAGGACCCCTCTCTGGGGCCAACGTCCTGACTTTC. The chain is built from TRBV5-1 and TRBJ2-6; no reliable D call. Germline values: CDR1 SGHRS, CDR2 YFSETQ. The CDR3 has 17 amino acids. Trimming cost V 1 base and J 0 bases, with 11 bases left between them.

This clonotype was seen a handful of times. This chain links TRBV10-3 with TRBJ2-1; 7 bases fit TRBD1. The CDR3 contains 17 residues. CDR1 is ENHRY and CDR2 is SYGVKD in the germline V gene. Unmatched junction bases numbered 11, after V lost 2 bases and J lost 4 bases. The CDR3 nucleotides read TGTGCCATCAGTGAGAGTGCCGGGACAGCCAATTACAATGAGCAGTTCTTC. Protein product: CAISESAGTANYNEQFF.

The rearrangement links TRBV12-3 or TRBV12-4 to TRBJ1-2; D remains unclear. Trimming pared 2 bases from V and 8 bases from J, leaving 9 bases between. The CDR3 has 12 amino acids. This CDR3 is CASSLSRRGYTF. The CDR3 coding sequence is TGTGCCAGCAGTTTAAGTAGGAGAGGCTACACCTTC.

This clonotype was detected a few times. V gene TRBV4-3 combines with J gene TRBJ2-1, with 8 bases that match TRBD2. Germline V lookup: CDR1 LGHNA, CDR2 YSLEER. V was pared by 0 bases and J by 4 bases, with 5 bases of the junction left unmatched. This CDR3 is built from 16 residues. In DNA form, the CDR3 reads TGCGCCAGCAGCCAAGATTTGACGGGAGGGTACAATGAGCAGTTCTTC. Translation gives CASSQDLTGGYNEQFF.

This clonotype was seen more than once but under ten times. J is TRBJ2-1 and V is TRBV7-8; D is undetermined. Per the germline V gene, CDR1 is SGHVS and CDR2 is FQNEAQ. This CDR3 is 15 amino acids long. The V and J ends lost 0 bases and 3 bases respectively, with 9 bases between them. The CDR3 protein is CASSLADGGYNEQFF. The DNA for the CDR3 is TGTGCCAGCAGCTTAGCAGACGGTGGCTACAATGAGCAGTTCTTC.

The V call is TRBV7-9, the J call TRBJ2-3, with 10 positions matching TRBD2. J lost 6 bases, V lost 4 bases, and 10 bases had no gene match. The CDR3 runs 16 residues. Per germline, CDR1 SEHNR and CDR2 FQNEAQ (reference sequence). CDR3 loop: CASSSRPSGRSDTQYF. In DNA, the CDR3 is TGTGCCAGCAGCTCCCGTCCTAGCGGGAGATCGGATACGCAGTATTTT.

This rearrangement joins TRBV30 to TRBJ2-7; a weak D match, TRBD1 (5 bases). The CDR3 runs to 14 residues. Germline CDR1 reads GTSNPN; CDR2 reads SVGIG (reference sequence). Trimming removed 1 base from V and 5 bases from J, with 15 bases in between. CDR3 in amino acids: CAWSAGHLRNEQYF. The DNA of the CDR3 is TGTGCCTGGAGTGCAGGACACCTTCGGAACGAGCAGTACTTC. Filled out from reference TRBV30 and TRBJ2-7, the complete variable domain reads SQTIHQWPATLVQPVGSPLSLECTVEGTSNPNLYWYRQAAGRGLQLLFYSVGIGQISSEVPQNLSASRPQDRQFILSSKKLLLSDSGFYLCAWSAGHLRNEQYFGPGTRLTVT.

This clonotype was detected only a few times. J is TRBJ2-7 and V is TRBV7-9; 8 bases align to TRBD2. V dropped 4 bases and J dropped 2; count of bases not matched to a gene: 4. Germline-derived CDR1 and CDR2 are SEHNR and FQNEAQ (reference sequence). The CDR3 spans 14 residues. The DNA for the CDR3 is TGTGCCAGCAGCTCGGGAGGGAGACCCTACGAGCAGTACTTC. This translates into CASSSGGRPYEQYF.

The V and J genes are TRBV5-1 and TRBJ2-3, with TRBD2 identical over 11 bases. Germline assignment: CDR1 SGHRS and CDR2 YFSETQ. Trimming cost V 4 bases and J 2 bases; bases outside gene matches: 6. The CDR3 consists of 16 residues. The DNA of the CDR3 is TGCGCCAGCAGCCCCCAGACTAGCGGGAACACAGATACGCAGTATTTT. Protein sequence: CASSPQTSGNTDTQYF.

There are a few counts of this clonotype. The J gene is TRBJ2-3, the V gene TRBV7-9; D is perhaps TRBD1 (6 bases). Germline CDR1 SEHNR, CDR2 FQNEAQ (reference sequence). V was trimmed by 5 bases and J by 0 bases, leaving 18 bases between them. This CDR3 comprises 17 residues. CDR3 sequence: CASSPGQTTSSTDTQYF. The CDR3, as DNA: TGTGCCAGCAGCCCAGGACAGACCACCTCTAGCACAGATACGCAGTATTTT.

This clonotype was detected a few times. The J gene is TRBJ2-7, the V gene TRBV10-3; possibly TRBD1 for D (6 bases). CDR1 and CDR2 (germline): ENHRY, SYGVKD. This CDR3 region has 14 residues. Trimming pared 10 bases from V and 0 bases from J, leaving 16 bases between. The CDR3 spells CATFGQGLSYEQYF. The CDR3 DNA reads as TGTGCCACCTTCGGGCAGGGGCTCTCCTACGAGCAGTACTTC.

This clonotype was seen only a few times. The J gene is TRBJ1-1, the V gene TRBV20-1, with TRBD1 as a possible D gene (6 bases). Per germline, CDR1 DFQATT and CDR2 SNEGSKA (reference sequence). Trimming removed 4 bases at V and 2 bases at J, with 14 bases between. This CDR3 spans 14 amino acids. The CDR3 region is CSATFGGRNTEAFF. The CDR3 nucleotides are TGCAGTGCTACGTTCGGGGGGCGAAACACTGAAGCTTTCTTT.

Only a few counts were recorded for this clonotype. The chain has TRBV20-1 and TRBJ2-1; TRBD2 aligns across 8 bases. The CDR3 contains 16 residues. Unmatched junction bases numbered 12, after V lost 0 bases and J lost 8 bases. The germline V gene has CDR1 DFQATT and CDR2 SNEGSKA (reference sequence). CDR3 loop: CSARDWGTRLAYEQFF. In DNA, the CDR3 is TGCAGTGCTAGAGATTGGGGGACTAGATTGGCGTATGAGCAGTTCTTC.

This clonotype was found a few times. V and J are TRBV30 and TRBJ2-7; the D gene is possibly TRBD1 (5 bases). This CDR3 has 14 residues. The germline gives CDR1 GTSNPN, CDR2 SVGIG (reference sequence). V lost 1 base to trimming and J lost 1 base, with 11 bases between them. The CDR3 sequence: CAWSAGAMSYEQYF. In DNA, the CDR3 is TGTGCCTGGAGTGCTGGGGCCATGTCCTACGAGCAGTACTTC.

The sample holds a few counts of this clonotype. The V and J genes are TRBV28 and TRBJ2-7, with no clear D. Germline V gene sequence: CDR1 MDHEN, CDR2 SYDVKM. V was trimmed by 6 bases and J by 3 bases, leaving 15 bases between them. CDR3 length: 14 amino acids. The CDR3: CASSPDPSSYEQYF. The CDR3 nucleotides read TGTGCCAGCAGCCCGGACCCAAGCAGCTACGAGCAGTACTTC.

This clonotype was found a few times. V usage is TRBV28 and J usage is TRBJ1-4, with TRBD1 as a possible D gene (5 bases). CDR1 MDHEN and CDR2 SYDVKM come from the germline V gene. V was shortened by 5 bases and J by 7 bases, with 17 bases between the two germline ends. This CDR3 region has 15 residues. This CDR3 reads CASSRSGTWSEKLFF. In DNA, the CDR3 is TGTGCCAGCAGTCGGTCCGGGACGTGGAGTGAAAAACTGTTTTTT.